In this sample, the clone carrying this T cell receptor beta chain turned up once. Data came from immunoSEQ multiplex PCR; TCRdb stores just in-frame clones and leaves some out. In the table there are around 96,000 clones, around 96% of which are singletons. This record belongs to a study of blood T cell repertoires in COVID-19. The CDR3 extends over 15 amino acids. Germline values: CDR1 MNHEY, CDR2 SMNVEV (reference sequence). V gave up 6 bases and J gave up 0 bases, with 9 bases separating them. The receptor's source is a human donor with active COVID-19. The donor label of this sample is uncertain. Sequences were obtained from peripheral blood. The chain employs TRBV27 and TRBJ2-6; possibly TRBD1 for D (5 bases). CDR3 in DNA: TGTGCCAGCAGACCCAGGGCCTCTGGGGCCAACGTCCTGACTTTC. This sequence encodes CASRPRASGANVLTF. The full variable domain, in which reference TRBV27 and TRBJ2-6 provide the parts outside the CDR3, is EAQVTQNPRYLITVTGKKLTVTCSQNMNHEYMSWYRQDPGLGLRQIYYSMNVEVTDKGDVPEGYKVSRKEKRNFPLILESPSPNQTSLYFCASRPRASGANVLTFGAGSRLTVL.